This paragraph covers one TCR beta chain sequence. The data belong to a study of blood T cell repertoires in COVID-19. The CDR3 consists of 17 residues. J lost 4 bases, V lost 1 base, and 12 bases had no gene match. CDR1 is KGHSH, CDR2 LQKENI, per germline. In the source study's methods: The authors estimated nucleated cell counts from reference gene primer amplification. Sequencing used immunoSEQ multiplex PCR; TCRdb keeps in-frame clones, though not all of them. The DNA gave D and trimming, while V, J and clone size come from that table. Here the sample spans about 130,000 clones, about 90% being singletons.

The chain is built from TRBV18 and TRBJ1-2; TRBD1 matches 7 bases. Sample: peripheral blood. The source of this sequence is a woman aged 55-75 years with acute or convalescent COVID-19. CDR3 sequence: CASSPQSQGLGGYGYTF. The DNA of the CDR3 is TGTGCCAGCTCACCACAGTCACAGGGGCTAGGCGGCTATGGCTACACCTTC.